What follows describes a single T cell receptor (beta chain). This entry is derived from a study of identical twins. Trimming removed 6 bases from V and 5 bases from J, with 21 bases in between. The CDR3 has 16 amino acids. CDR1 SNHLY and CDR2 FYNNEI come from the germline V gene. Through template switching, a universal primer site was introduced, and the cDNA contained unique molecular identifiers. TCRdb reprocessed the 5' RACE reads via MiXCR and lists one record per CDR3 protein. The data show some 790,000 distinct CDR3 sequences, 18% seen once. The same sample was also used in a study of T cells expressing NK-cell markers. Per that paper: Questions lingered over whether expanded NKG2C+ T cell clones were HCMV-specific.

The chain combines TRBV2 with TRBJ2-3, with D perhaps matching TRBD1 or TRBD2 (6 bases each). The sample taken for sequencing was PBMCs. The sequence derives from a young woman in good health. CDR3 loop: CASRIGGQRRGDTQYF. The CDR3 DNA is TGTGCCAGCAGGATCGGGGGACAAAGAAGAGGAGATACGCAGTATTTT. Variable domain in full (rest from reference TRBV2 and TRBJ2-3): EPEVTQTPSHQVTQMGQEVILRCVPISNHLYFYWYRQILGQKVEFLVSFYNNEISEKSEIFDDQFSVERPDGSNFTLKIRSTKLEDSAMYFCASRIGGQRRGDTQYFGPGTRLTVL.